This section outlines one T cell receptor beta chain sequence together with its context. This clone was counted only a few times. The specificity of this receptor is unknown. The record has no base qualities; no much larger clone is one base away. TCRbeta CDR3 regions were amplified from genomic DNA using the immunoSEQ Assay, a bias-controlled multiplex PCR. The original methods were these. The number of nucleated cells in each sample was estimated by amplification of reference gene primers within the assay. To quantify the absolute abundance of each unique TCRbeta CDR3 rearrangement, sequence reads were collapsed and filtered. For each sample, productive Simpson clonality was calculated as the square root of Simpson's diversity index across productive rearrangements. Sourced from immuneACCESS, this table was stored by TCRdb with only in-frame sequences that have V and J called. A share of the clones is absent; for the studies checked, an unresolved V gene accounts for under half, and the remainder has no known explanation. The V and J calls and the clone size are those of that table, but D and trimming were determined from the DNA. This sample comprises around 64,000 clones, approximately 84% of them detected only once. Of the sample, roughly 3.2% falls within the top ten clones.

Whole blood was collected in K2EDTA tubes by collaborating institutions according to the institutions' own protocols. For TCRbeta analysis, collaborators shipped samples in one of three forms: frozen whole blood, isolated PBMCs, or DNA extracted from either of those sample types. This specimen belongs to a study of blood T cell repertoires in COVID-19 (dated by TCRdb to about 2020). For the study in its entirety: Samples from collaborators originated in the United States, Italy and Spain and spanned both the acute and convalescent phases of COVID-19. The dataset comprised deeply sampled blood TCRbeta repertoires from subjects exposed to, actively infected with, or recovered from COVID-19. The repertoires were released in a freely available public database meant as a resource for research on the immune response to SARS-CoV-2. Where available, HLA class I and class II types were taken from metadata supplied by the sample provider and were not determined by assay-based typing. The prospective study material was composed of cDNA or gDNA derived from T cells, B-cell-depleted T cells, or PBMCs. A de-identified subject ID, COVID-19 status, age in years and sex were almost always included in the sample metadata. The samples were drawn from the first 160 participants of the ongoing ImmuneRACE study and from over 950 subjects provided by 6 global collaborators.

The study at large found these results: How much clinical and demographic metadata was included differed by source and by participant, and the metadata was provided uncurated.

V loses 0 bases, J loses 10 bases, and the germline ends lie 11 bases apart. Taken from cysteine to phenylalanine, the CDR3 has 13 residues. Here the CDR3 DNA is all that survives: 39 bases in frame from base 1. Looking up the germline V gene (reference sequence) yields CDR1 SGHKS and CDR2 YYEKEE. The sequence was obtained from a man in his forties or fifties with active COVID-19. The specimen was peripheral blood. This chain is built from TRBV5-5 and TRBJ2-1; possibly the D gene is TRBD2, per 5 matching bases. The bases are TGTGCCAGCAGCTTGGTGGACCCGGGAGAGCAGTTCTTC. Its translation is CASSLVDPGEQFF.